Listed here are 32 T cell receptor beta chains from one sample, sequenced in a study of response to subunit inactivated influenza vaccine. In TCRdb, the RT-PCR reads were re-called with MiXCR into one record per CDR3 protein. The table records hundreds of thousands of distinct CDR3 sequences, about 12% of them present only once. The sample in question was non-naive T cells sorted from PBMCs, obtained less than 15 days before vaccination. The receptor source for this set is a man between 45 and 60 years old who received an inactivated influenza vaccine.

This clonotype has just a few counts. The chain joins TRBV11-2 to TRBJ1-6; D possibly corresponds to TRBD1 (6 bases). The V end lost 3 bases, the J end lost 0 bases, and 6 bases lay between the germline ends. The CDR3 has 15 residues. Germline V gene lookup returns CDR1 SGHAT and CDR2 FQNNGV. As DNA, the CDR3 is TGTGCCAGCAGCTTCAGGGGCTCCTATAATTCACCCCTCCACTTT. This sequence encodes CASSFRGSYNSPLHF.

The chain has TRBV20-1 and TRBJ2-7; D is perhaps TRBD1 (6 bases). V was shortened by 3 bases and J by 4 bases, with 16 bases between the two germline ends. Germline lookup yields CDR1 DFQATT and CDR2 SNEGSKA (reference sequence). There are 14 residues in the CDR3. The CDR3 DNA follows: TGCAGTGCTAGGGACAGTGTGGGGGTGTACGAGCAGTACTTC. It specifies CSARDSVGVYEQYF.

This clonotype was counted a few times. The chain joins TRBV5-5 to TRBJ1-2, with D possibly matching TRBD1 (5 bases). From germline, CDR1 is SGHKS and CDR2 YYEKEE (reference sequence). The CDR3 contains 12 residues. Between the trimmed V and J ends, which lost 7 bases and 1 base, there was a span of 8 bases. The CDR3 loop reads CASGTVNYGYTF. CDR3 DNA: TGTGCCAGCGGGACGGTTAACTATGGCTACACCTTC.

The chain has TRBV7-9 and TRBJ2-2; possibly TRBD2 for D (5 bases). Germline CDR1 and CDR2: SEHNR and FQNEAQ (reference sequence). The V and J ends lost 7 bases and 7 bases respectively, with 13 bases between them. The CDR3 sequence is 13 residues long. CDR3 bases: TGTGCCAGCACCGAGGGCAACCTCGGGGAGCTGTTTTTT. Translation: CASTEGNLGELFF.

This clonotype was recorded many times. The rearrangement joins TRBV6-4 to TRBJ2-2; TRBD1 matches 8 bases. CDR3 length: 13 amino acids. Germline V gene sequence: CDR1 MRHNA, CDR2 SNTAGT. Trimming took 6 bases from V and 4 from J; bases not matched to a gene: 1. The CDR3: CASSGQGTGELFF. CDR3 DNA sequence: TGTGCCAGCAGCGGACAGGGCACCGGGGAGCTGTTTTTT.

This clonotype turned up a few times. The rearrangement uses TRBV5-1 and TRBJ2-3; TRBD1 agrees at 7 bases. The CDR3 sequence is 15 residues long. CDR1 and CDR2 from the germline V gene are SGHRS and YFSETQ. V lost 4 bases to trimming and J lost 4 bases; unmatched junction nucleotides: 9. The CDR3 loop reads CASSVPTGNADTQYF. CDR3 DNA: TGCGCCAGCAGCGTACCGACAGGGAACGCAGATACGCAGTATTTT.

The chain is built from TRBV5-6 and TRBJ2-5; TRBD2 aligns across 9 bases. J gave up 2 bases and V 1 base, and 18 bases lay outside the gene matches. The germline V gene encodes CDR1 SGHDT and CDR2 YYEEEE. This CDR3 has 20 amino acids. The DNA of the CDR3 is TGTGCCAGCAGCTTGTGGCGGGGGGGGCGTTCCCGAATCGTACAAGAGACCCAGTACTTC. Translating gives CASSLWRGGRSRIVQETQYF.

The chain recombines TRBV3-1 with TRBJ2-3, with unresolved D. The germline V gene encodes CDR1 LGHDT and CDR2 YNNKEL (reference sequence). The CDR3 has 16 residues. Trimming stripped 0 bases from V and 11 bases from J, with 21 bases between. CDR3 DNA sequence: TGTGCCAGCAGCCAAGATCCGGACCCGCGTTTAGGGTTGCAGTATTTT. Translation gives CASSQDPDPRLGLQYF.

Notes on this clonotype: A read error is possible here, since a much larger clone lies one base away. The gene calls are TRBV11-2 and TRBJ2-5; D perhaps matches TRBD2 (5 bases). Per germline, CDR1 SGHAT and CDR2 FQNNGV. The CDR3 has 18 amino acids. The ends were cut back, 1 base at V and 5 bases at J, with 23 bases in the middle. The DNA of the CDR3 is TGTGCCAGCAGCTTAGGTCCTGCGAGGGCCCGCTCTAGGGAGACCCAGTACTTC. As protein: CASSLGPARARSRETQYF.

The rearrangement links TRBV6-2 or TRBV6-3 to TRBJ2-7, with 7 bases aligning to TRBD2. CDR3 length equals 14 residues. Trimming took 4 bases from V and 4 from J; bases not matched to a gene: 7. Germline lookup yields CDR1 MNHEY and CDR2 SVGEGT. CDR3 bases: TGTGCCAGCAGTTGGGGGGGGACTTCTTACGAGCAGTACTTC. Amino acid sequence: CASSWGGTSYEQYF.

This clonotype has ten or more counts. The chain links TRBV20-1 to TRBJ2-5; 9 positions agree with TRBD2. This CDR3 is built from 14 residues. The germline V gene has CDR1 DFQATT and CDR2 SNEGSKA (reference sequence). Trimming at V came to 6 bases and at J to 3 bases, leaving 8 bases not matched to a gene. CDR3 DNA sequence: TGCAGTGCCCTGCCGGTAGCGGGAGAAGAGACCCAGTACTTC. Translating it yields CSALPVAGEETQYF.

Many counts were recorded for this clonotype. V usage is TRBV20-1 and J usage is TRBJ1-2; D uncertain. Germline CDR1 is DFQATT and CDR2 is SNEGSKA (reference sequence). Trimming removed 3 bases from V and 5 bases from J, with 13 bases in between. The CDR3 has 13 residues. CDR3 protein: CSASPSGSYGYTF. The CDR3 bases are TGCAGTGCTAGTCCCTCCGGAAGTTATGGCTACACCTTC.

The sample holds a few counts of this clonotype. Here the CDR3 reads CASSLPPVLNEQFF. CDR3 DNA sequence: TGTGCCAGCAGTTTACCTCCGGTTCTGAATGAGCAGTTCTTC. The V gene is TRBV12-3 or TRBV12-4, the J gene TRBJ2-1; D gene unclear. The CDR3 is 14 residues long. V lost 2 bases, J lost 7 bases, and 12 bases lay in between.

This clonotype has only a few counts. The chain joins TRBV11-2 to TRBJ2-5, with TRBD2 matching over 7 bases. With V trimmed by 1 base and J by 7 bases, 12 bases remained unmatched. There are 16 residues in the CDR3. Germline assignment: CDR1 SGHAT and CDR2 FQNNGV. For the CDR3, the DNA is TGTGCCAGCAGCTTAGGGGATAGCGGGTCCACGGGGACCCAGTACTTC. This codes for CASSLGDSGSTGTQYF.

There are a few counts of this clonotype. The chain recombines TRBV7-2 with TRBJ2-1; 8 positions agree with TRBD1. Trimming cost V 5 bases and J 4 bases; bases outside gene matches: 7. CDR3 length: 15 residues. Germline lookup yields CDR1 SGHTA and CDR2 FQGNSA. The CDR3 region has the DNA TGTGCCAGCAGCATAGGACAGGGAAAATACAATGAGCAGTTCTTC. Its protein is CASSIGQGKYNEQFF.

The rearrangement joins TRBV6-1 to TRBJ2-7; tentative D call: TRBD1 (6 bases). The CDR3 sequence is 14 residues long. Germline-derived CDR1 and CDR2 are MNHNS and SASEGT. Deletions cut 5 bases from V and 5 bases from J, with 16 bases between. This CDR3 is CASSTQMGAHEQYF. DNA of the CDR3: TGTGCCAGCAGTACACAAATGGGGGCCCACGAGCAGTACTTC.

This clonotype was seen many times. The J gene is TRBJ1-1, the V gene TRBV29-1; D not certain. The CDR3 spans 11 residues. CDR1 and CDR2 (germline): SQVTM, ANQGSEA. V gave up 5 bases and J gave up 2 bases, with 6 bases separating them. The DNA for the CDR3 is TGCAGCGTTCTGGGTAACACTGAAGCTTTCTTT. It translates to CSVLGNTEAFF.

This clonotype has only a few counts. The V gene is TRBV9, the J gene TRBJ1-6, with D hard to call. The CDR3 length is 15 residues. Per the germline V gene, CDR1 is SGDLS and CDR2 is YYNGEE. V was clipped by 3 bases and J by 6 bases, with 13 bases between them. The DNA of the CDR3 is TGTGCCAGCAGCGAGGGAAACGGTGGTAATTCACCCCTCCACTTT. Residues: CASSEGNGGNSPLHF.

In this sample, this clonotype turned up a few times. One junction end disagrees with the germline gene, perhaps due to a read error. The rearrangement joins TRBV11-2 to TRBJ1-1; 7 bases align to TRBD1. This CDR3 has 15 residues. Looked up from germline, CDR1 is SGHAT and CDR2 is FQNNGV. CDR3 nucleotides: TGTGCCAGCAGCGGAATCGACAGGGCGTTAACTGAATCTTTCTTT. Encoded protein: CASSGIDRALTESFF.

V is TRBV3-1 and J is TRBJ1-6; 7 bases align to TRBD1. The V gene end was trimmed by 6 bases and the J gene end by 5 bases; junction bases not matched to a gene: 7. CDR3 length: 15 residues. In germline, CDR1 is LGHDT, CDR2 YNNKEL (reference sequence). CDR3 DNA sequence: TGTGCCAGCAGTAGGCGACAGGGAAATAATTCACCCCTCCACTTT. It specifies CASSRRQGNNSPLHF.

This clonotype was observed a few times. The V gene is TRBV20-1, the J gene TRBJ1-1; D unresolved. Germline assignment: CDR1 DFQATT and CDR2 SNEGSKA (reference sequence). V lost 5 bases, J lost 10 bases, and 17 bases lay in between. The CDR3 contains 12 residues. The CDR3 reads CSARAAGNPAFF. CDR3 DNA sequence: TGCAGTGCTCGGGCGGCGGGTAACCCAGCTTTCTTT.

This clonotype has a handful of counts. This chain connects TRBV29-1 to TRBJ1-1; D gene uncertain. The CDR3 totals 11 residues. Germline loops: CDR1 SQVTM, CDR2 ANQGSEA. Written as DNA, the CDR3 is TGCAGTGGCGGCGTCCACACTGAAGCTTTCTTT. Amino acids: CSGGVHTEAFF.

At least ten counts were recorded for this clonotype. The J gene is TRBJ2-7, the V gene TRBV4-2; D is perhaps TRBD2 (6 bases). This CDR3 spans 14 amino acids. CDR1 and CDR2 from the germline V gene are LGHNA and YNFKEQ. V was cut by 1 base and J by 7 bases, with 14 bases left in between. The CDR3 sequence: CASSQVGVRGEQYF. CDR3 coding DNA: TGTGCCAGCAGCCAAGTAGGCGTACGGGGGGAGCAGTACTTC.

This clonotype showed up just once. This rearrangement joins TRBV11-1 to TRBJ2-3, with 10 bases that match TRBD2. The CDR3 length is 19 residues. Germline V CDR1 and CDR2: SGHAT, FQDESV (reference sequence). The CDR3 spells CTFSFFPSGRRDRTDTQYF. The CDR3 bases are TGTACCTTCAGCTTTTTTCCTAGCGGGAGACGGGATCGCACAGATACGCAGTATTTT. The complete variable domain, with remaining parts taken from reference TRBV11-1 and TRBJ2-3, reads EAEVAQSPRYKITEKSQAVAFWCDPISGHATLYWYRQILGQGPELLVQFQDESVVDDSQLPKDRFSAERLKGVDSTLKIQPAELGDSAMYLCTFSFFPSGRRDRTDTQYFGPGTRLTVL.

The chain combines TRBV11-2 with TRBJ2-5; 7 nucleotides align to TRBD1. V lost 1 base, J lost 3 bases, and 5 bases stayed unmatched. Germline V lookup: CDR1 SGHAT, CDR2 FQNNGV. The CDR3 spans 15 residues. Here the CDR3 DNA reads TGTGCCAGCAGCTTAGTCTACGGGACAGAAGAGACCCAGTACTTC. The encoded protein is CASSLVYGTEETQYF.

This clonotype was seen repeatedly, ten times or more. CDR3 amino acids: CATSRGGQAGGGTDTQYF. In DNA, the CDR3 is TGTGCCACCAGCAGAGGGGGGCAAGCGGGAGGAGGCACAGATACGCAGTATTTT. V gene TRBV15 combines with J gene TRBJ2-3; 9 bases map to TRBD2. The junction had 9 bases not matched to a gene; V was cut back by 1 base and J by 1 base. CDR1 is LNHNV and CDR2 is YYDKDF in the germline V gene (reference sequence). This CDR3 has 18 amino acids.

This clonotype occurred a few times. V usage is TRBV7-2 and J usage is TRBJ2-7; 7 bases agree with TRBD2. The CDR3 runs 17 residues. Germline CDR1 is SGHTA and CDR2 is FQGNSA. With V trimmed by 5 bases and J by 1 base, 14 bases remained unmatched. Here the CDR3 DNA reads TGTGCCAGCAGCCCGGGAGGCGGCCGAAAAGGATCCTACGAGCAGTACTTC. Amino acids: CASSPGGGRKGSYEQYF.

The DNA of the CDR3 is TGCGCCAGCAGCTTGGGACAGCGGGGAACTGAAGCTTTCTTT. Translating it yields CASSLGQRGTEAFF. The chain employs TRBV5-1 and TRBJ1-1; the D gene is possibly TRBD1 (5 bases). Trimming pared 0 bases from V and 5 bases from J, leaving 11 bases between. Germline V gene sequence: CDR1 SGHRS, CDR2 YFSETQ. The CDR3 is 14 residues long. The full variable domain, completed using reference TRBV5-1 and TRBJ1-1, is KAGVTQTPRYLIKTRGQQVTLSCSPISGHRSVSWYQQTPGQGLQFLFEYFSETQRNKGNFPGRFSGRQFSNSRSEMNVSTLELGDSALYLCASSLGQRGTEAFFGQGTRLTVV.

The chain uses TRBV18 and TRBJ2-3; D is unclear. The CDR3 is made up of 16 amino acids. V lost 3 bases and J 0 bases, leaving 13 bases between the germline ends. Germline assignment: CDR1 KGHSH and CDR2 LQKENI. The CDR3 loop is CASSPLSAASTDTQYF. The CDR3 nucleotides are TGTGCCAGCTCACCCCTCTCCGCGGCGAGCACAGATACGCAGTATTTT.

This clonotype was picked up many times. The chain uses TRBV18 and TRBJ2-3; tentatively, D is TRBD1 or TRBD2 (5 bases each). In germline, CDR1 is KGHSH, CDR2 LQKENI. CDR3 length: 13 residues. V lost 2 bases and J lost 5, with 8 bases in between. The DNA of the CDR3 is TGTGCCAGCTCACCAGGGGCGGGAGATACGCAGTATTTT. This translates into CASSPGAGDTQYF.

This clonotype was observed a few times. This chain joins TRBV7-6 and TRBJ2-2; D call uncertain. The CDR3 runs 16 residues. V lost 1 base and J 1 base, leaving 10 bases between the germline ends. Per the germline V gene, CDR1 is SGHVS and CDR2 is FNYEAQ. The CDR3 region has the DNA TGTGCCAGCAGCTTAGGCCACCCGAGGAACACCGGGGAGCTGTTTTTT. It codes for CASSLGHPRNTGELFF.

V usage is TRBV7-2 and J usage is TRBJ2-5; unclear D gene. The CDR3 is 14 residues long. V lost 0 bases and J lost 5, with 10 bases in between. Germline V CDR1 and CDR2: SGHTA, FQGNSA. CDR3 coding DNA: TGTGCCAGCAGCTTAGCCTCCCAGGCGGAGACCCAGTACTTC. Translated: CASSLASQAETQYF. Combining the CDR3 with reference TRBV7-2 and TRBJ2-5 gives the whole variable domain GAGVSQSPSNKVTEKGKDVELRCDPISGHTALYWYRQSLGQGLEFLIYFQGNSAPDKSGLPSDRFSAERTGGSVSTLTIQRTQQEDSAVYLCASSLASQAETQYFGPGTRLLVL.